The rows below give T cell receptor beta chains drawn from one sample of a study of blood T cell repertoires in COVID-19. Clones were read by immunoSEQ multiplex PCR, and TCRdb kept only the in-frame ones, dropping some. The sample carries about 150,000 clones, around 82% recorded once. The specimen was peripheral blood. The receptors shown here come from a man in his sixties or seventies with active or convalescent COVID-19. The CDR3 runs from the conserved cysteine through the conserved F or W. D genes are given only for firm matches. Expanded clones get a size class; other rows say once, few or many, or leave the size out.

v_call	d_call	clone_size	j_call	cdr3_aa	cdr3_nt
TRBV6-2/TRBV6-3	TRBD1	-	TRBJ1-5	CASSYGTASNQPQHF	TGTGCCAGCAGTTACGGGACAGCTAGCAATCAGCCCCAGCATTTT
TRBV13	TRBD2	-	TRBJ2-2	CASSRRWGTSGTGELFF	TGTGCCAGCAGCCGCCGCTGGGGGACTAGCGGCACCGGGGAGCTGTTTTTT
TRBV7-8	-	-	TRBJ2-7	CASSSAGKEQYF	TGTGCCAGCAGCTCCGCAGGAAAGGAGCAGTACTTC
TRBV5-1	-	-	TRBJ2-7	CASSGSGFYEQYF	TGCGCCAGCAGCGGGAGTGGGTTCTACGAGCAGTACTTC
TRBV19	-	-	TRBJ2-3	CASRRVSTDTQYF	TGTGCCAGCCGGCGGGTAAGCACAGATACGCAGTATTTT
TRBV4-1	TRBD2	once	TRBJ2-3	CASSHPRGLAGRVPTDTQYF	TGCGCCAGCAGCCACCCTAGGGGACTAGCGGGACGGGTTCCCACAGATACGCAGTATTTT
TRBV6-5	-	-	TRBJ2-7	CATRDTGYEQYF	TGTGCCACTCGGGACACAGGGTACGAGCAGTACTTC
TRBV6-5	TRBD1	-	TRBJ1-1	CASSTLDRANTEAFF	TGTGCCAGCAGTACCCTCGACAGGGCTAATACTGAAGCTTTCTTT
TRBV30	-	-	TRBJ1-1	CAWRPLSRFDTEAFF	TGTGCCTGGAGACCACTGTCAAGATTCGACACTGAAGCTTTCTTT
TRBV6-5	-	-	TRBJ1-2	CASSQATGSFGYTF	TGTGCCAGCAGTCAGGCTACCGGGAGCTTTGGCTACACCTTC
TRBV5-1	TRBD1	-	TRBJ1-3	CASSLGQGDGNTIYF	TGCGCCAGCAGCTTGGGACAGGGGGATGGAAACACCATATATTTT
TRBV7-2	-	-	TRBJ2-5	CASSSPQGRKETQYF	TGTGCCAGCAGCTCACCACAGGGTCGGAAAGAGACCCAGTACTTC
TRBV6-5	TRBD1	few	TRBJ2-7	CASTRTGTYEQYF	TGTGCCAGCACCAGGACAGGGACCTACGAGCAGTACTTC
TRBV25-1	TRBD2	-	TRBJ2-2	CASSGGLAGAGELFF	TGTGCCAGCAGTGGCGGACTAGCGGGAGCCGGGGAGCTGTTTTTT
TRBV7-2	-	-	TRBJ2-3	CASRSSSDTQYF	TGTGCCAGCCGCTCGAGTTCAGATACGCAGTATTTT
TRBV30	-	once	TRBJ1-1	CAWTRRTRAFF	TGTGCCTGGACCCGGAGGACGAGAGCTTTCTTT
TRBV24-1	-	-	TRBJ2-3	CATSQDITDTQYF	TGTGCCACCAGCCAGGACATCACAGATACGCAGTATTTT
TRBV12-3/TRBV12-4	-	once	TRBJ2-3	CASSSGDTQYF	TGTGCCAGCAGTTCGGGAGATACGCAGTATTTT
TRBV28	TRBD2	once	TRBJ2-5	CASSLFSKGTKETQYF	TGTGCCAGCAGTTTATTCTCTAAGGGGACTAAGGAGACCCAGTACTTC
TRBV18	-	few	TRBJ1-1	CASSQKVSSPVQGMNTEAFF	TGTGCCAGCTCACAGAAGGTCTCCTCCCCCGTCCAGGGGATGAACACTGAAGCTTTCTTT
TRBV24-1	-	-	TRBJ2-1	CATSGAGDIRKFF	TGTGCCACCAGTGGGGCCGGGGACATTAGGAAGTTCTTC
TRBV5-1	TRBD1	-	TRBJ1-1	CASSLGDSQEAFF	TGCGCCAGCAGCTTGGGGGACAGCCAAGAAGCTTTCTTT
TRBV7-6	-	-	TRBJ1-1	CASSFNHRVNTEAFF	TGTGCCAGCAGCTTTAACCACCGCGTGAACACTGAAGCTTTCTTT
TRBV4-3	-	-	TRBJ1-2	CASSQLQYSNYGYTF	TGCGCCAGCAGCCAATTACAGTACTCTAACTATGGCTACACCTTC
TRBV14	TRBD1	-	TRBJ2-1	CASSGQGYNEQFF	TGTGCCAGCAGCGGACAGGGGTACAATGAGCAGTTCTTC
TRBV29-1	TRBD1	-	TRBJ1-2	CSVADRGYGYTF	TGCAGCGTTGCAGACAGGGGATATGGCTACACCTTC
TRBV6-2/TRBV6-3	TRBD1	-	TRBJ1-1	CASSPRQGARNTEAFF	TGTGCCAGCAGCCCGCGACAGGGGGCAAGGAACACTGAAGCTTTCTTT
TRBV28	TRBD2	-	TRBJ2-7	CASRSGTSGYEQYF	TGTGCCAGCAGGTCCGGGACTAGCGGCTACGAGCAGTACTTC
TRBV5-6	TRBD1	-	TRBJ2-1	CASSSGGSSYNEQFF	TGTGCCAGCAGCTCAGGGGGCAGCTCCTACAATGAGCAGTTCTTC
TRBV6-2/TRBV6-3	-	-	TRBJ1-6	CASSPAPPRDSLHF	TGTGCCAGCAGTCCCGCGCCCCCGCGGGATTCCCTCCACTTT
TRBV2	TRBD2	-	TRBJ2-5	CASSEAGLAGETQYF	TGTGCCAGCAGTGAAGCGGGACTAGCGGGAGAGACCCAGTACTTC
TRBV5-1	TRBD1	-	TRBJ2-7	CASSLGPGQGYEQYF	TGCGCCAGCAGCTTGGGTCCGGGACAGGGGTACGAGCAGTACTTC
TRBV28	-	-	TRBJ2-1	CASSWRLNSPVYNEQFF	TGTGCCAGCAGTTGGAGACTTAACTCTCCCGTCTACAATGAGCAGTTCTTC
TRBV30	-	-	TRBJ2-3	CASNPVGSTDTQYF	TGTGCCTCCAATCCGGTCGGGTCCACAGATACGCAGTATTTT
TRBV7-9	TRBD1	-	TRBJ2-1	CASSSGTGVGGEQFF	TGTGCCAGCAGCTCCGGGACAGGGGTTGGGGGTGAGCAGTTCTTC
TRBV7-8	-	-	TRBJ1-6	CASSPSRESPLHF	TGTGCCAGCAGCCCCTCCCGGGAATCACCCCTCCACTTT
TRBV24-1	-	-	TRBJ2-1	CATSDPARVPEQFF	TGTGCCACCAGTGATCCAGCCAGGGTTCCTGAGCAGTTCTTC